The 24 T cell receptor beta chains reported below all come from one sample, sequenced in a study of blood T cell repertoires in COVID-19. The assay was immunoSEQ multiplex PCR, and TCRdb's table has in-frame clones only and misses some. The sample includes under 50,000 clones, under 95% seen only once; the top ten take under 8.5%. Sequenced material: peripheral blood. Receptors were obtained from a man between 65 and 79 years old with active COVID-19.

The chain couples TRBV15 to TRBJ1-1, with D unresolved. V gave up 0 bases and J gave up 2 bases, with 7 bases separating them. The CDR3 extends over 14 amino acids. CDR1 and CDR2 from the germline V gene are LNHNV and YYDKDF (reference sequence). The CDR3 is CATSRDRINTEAFF. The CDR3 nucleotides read TGTGCCACCAGCAGAGACAGGATCAACACTGAAGCTTTCTTT.

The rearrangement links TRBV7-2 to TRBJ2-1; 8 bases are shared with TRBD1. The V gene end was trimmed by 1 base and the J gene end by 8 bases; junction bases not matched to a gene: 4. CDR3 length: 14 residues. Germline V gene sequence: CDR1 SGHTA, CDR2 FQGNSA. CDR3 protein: CASSLVQGAYEQFF. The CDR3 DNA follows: TGTGCCAGCAGCTTAGTCCAGGGGGCGTATGAGCAGTTCTTC.

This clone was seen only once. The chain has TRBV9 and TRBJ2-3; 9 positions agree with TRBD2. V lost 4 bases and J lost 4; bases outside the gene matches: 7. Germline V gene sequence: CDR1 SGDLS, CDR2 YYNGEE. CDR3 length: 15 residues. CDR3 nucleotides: TGTGCCAGCAGCCCCAGGACTAGCGCTGCAGATACGCAGTATTTT. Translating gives CASSPRTSAADTQYF.

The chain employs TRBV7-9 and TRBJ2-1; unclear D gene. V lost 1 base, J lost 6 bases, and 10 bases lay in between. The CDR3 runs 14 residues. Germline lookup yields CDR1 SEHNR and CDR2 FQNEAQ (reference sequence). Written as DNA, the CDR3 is TGTGCCAGCAGCTTAGACCTGACAATCAATGAGCAGTTCTTC. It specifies CASSLDLTINEQFF. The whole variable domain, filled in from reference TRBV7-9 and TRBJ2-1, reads DTGVSQNPRHKITKRGQNVTFRCDPISEHNRLYWYRQTLGQGPEFLTYFQNEAQLEKSRLLSDRFSAERPKGSFSTLEIQRTEQGDSAMYLCASSLDLTINEQFFGPGTRLTVL.

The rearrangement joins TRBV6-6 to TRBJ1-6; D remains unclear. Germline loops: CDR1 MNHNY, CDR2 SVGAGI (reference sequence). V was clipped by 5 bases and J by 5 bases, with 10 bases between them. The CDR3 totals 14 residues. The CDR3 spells CASSLNRDNSPLHF. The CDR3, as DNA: TGTGCCAGCAGTCTCAACAGAGATAATTCACCCCTCCACTTT.

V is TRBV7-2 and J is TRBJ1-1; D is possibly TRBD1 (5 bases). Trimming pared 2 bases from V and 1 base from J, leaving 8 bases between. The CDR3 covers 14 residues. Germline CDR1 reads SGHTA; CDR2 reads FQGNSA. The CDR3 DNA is TGTGCCAGCAGCTTAAAGGGGAAGAACACTGAAGCTTTCTTT. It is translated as CASSLKGKNTEAFF.

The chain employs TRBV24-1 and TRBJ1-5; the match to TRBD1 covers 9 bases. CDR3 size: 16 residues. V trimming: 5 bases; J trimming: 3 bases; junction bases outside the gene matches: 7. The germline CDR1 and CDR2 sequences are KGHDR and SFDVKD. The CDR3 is CATSGPGTGFNQPQHF. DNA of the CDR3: TGTGCCACCAGTGGCCCCGGGACAGGGTTCAATCAGCCCCAGCATTTT.

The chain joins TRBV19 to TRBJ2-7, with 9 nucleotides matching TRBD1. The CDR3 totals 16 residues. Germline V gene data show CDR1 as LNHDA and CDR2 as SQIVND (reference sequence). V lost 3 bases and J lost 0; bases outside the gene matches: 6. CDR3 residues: CASSMSPGQGSYEQYF. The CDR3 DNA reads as TGTGCCAGTAGTATGAGTCCGGGACAGGGCTCCTACGAGCAGTACTTC.

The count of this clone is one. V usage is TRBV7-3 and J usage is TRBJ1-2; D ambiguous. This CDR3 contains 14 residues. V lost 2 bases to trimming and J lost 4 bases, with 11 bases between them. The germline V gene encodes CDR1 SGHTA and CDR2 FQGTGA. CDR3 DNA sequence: TGTGCCAGCAGCTTACCCAGGCTTGCCTATGGCTACACCTTC. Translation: CASSLPRLAYGYTF. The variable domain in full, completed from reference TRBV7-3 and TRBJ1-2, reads GAGVSQTPSNKVTEKGKYVELRCDPISGHTALYWYRQSLGQGPEFLIYFQGTGAADDSGLPNDRFFAVRPEGSVSTLKIQRTERGDSAVYLCASSLPRLAYGYTFGSGTRLTVV.

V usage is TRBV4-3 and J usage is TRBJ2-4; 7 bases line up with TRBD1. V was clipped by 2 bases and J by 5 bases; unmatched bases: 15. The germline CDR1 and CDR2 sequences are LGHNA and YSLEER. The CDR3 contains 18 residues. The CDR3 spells CASSQNPSRGPGENIQYF. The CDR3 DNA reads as TGCGCCAGCAGCCAAAACCCGTCTAGGGGGCCCGGGGAAAACATTCAGTACTTC.

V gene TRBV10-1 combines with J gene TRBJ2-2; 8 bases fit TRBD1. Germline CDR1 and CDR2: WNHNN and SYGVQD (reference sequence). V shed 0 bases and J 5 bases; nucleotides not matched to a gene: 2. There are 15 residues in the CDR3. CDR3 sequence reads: CASSESRTGTGELFF. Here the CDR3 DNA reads TGCGCCAGCAGTGAGTCGCGGACAGGGACCGGGGAGCTGTTTTTT.

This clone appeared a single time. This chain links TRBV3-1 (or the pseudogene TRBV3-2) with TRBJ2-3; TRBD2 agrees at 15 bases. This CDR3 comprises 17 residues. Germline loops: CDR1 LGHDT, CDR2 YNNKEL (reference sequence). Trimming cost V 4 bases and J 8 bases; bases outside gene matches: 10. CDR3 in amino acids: CASSRSGLAGGSGTQYF. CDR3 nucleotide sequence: TGTGCCAGCAGCCGCTCGGGACTAGCGGGGGGCAGTGGTACGCAGTATTTT.

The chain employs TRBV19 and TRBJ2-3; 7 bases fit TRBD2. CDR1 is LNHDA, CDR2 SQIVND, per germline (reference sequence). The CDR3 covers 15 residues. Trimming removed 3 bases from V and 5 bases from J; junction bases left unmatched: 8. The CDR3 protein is CASSMSTGGGDTQYF. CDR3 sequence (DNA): TGTGCCAGTAGTATGTCTACGGGGGGAGGAGATACGCAGTATTTT. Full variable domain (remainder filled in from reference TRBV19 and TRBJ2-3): DGGITQSPKYLFRKEGQNVTLSCEQNLNHDAMYWYRQDPGQGLRLIYYSQIVNDFQKGDIAEGYSVSREKKESFPLTVTSAQKNPTAFYLCASSMSTGGGDTQYFGPGTRLTVL.

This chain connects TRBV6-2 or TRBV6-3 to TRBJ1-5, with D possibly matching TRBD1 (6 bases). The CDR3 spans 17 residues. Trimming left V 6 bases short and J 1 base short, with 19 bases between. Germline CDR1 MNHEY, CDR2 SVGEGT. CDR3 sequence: CASSRSRGGGSNQPQHF. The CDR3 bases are TGTGCCAGCAGCCGGTCTAGGGGGGGTGGGAGCAATCAGCCCCAGCATTTT.

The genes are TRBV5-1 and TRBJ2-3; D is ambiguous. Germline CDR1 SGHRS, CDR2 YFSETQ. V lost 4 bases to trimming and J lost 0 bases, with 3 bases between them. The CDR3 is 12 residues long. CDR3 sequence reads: CASSVSTDTQYF. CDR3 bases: TGCGCCAGCAGCGTAAGCACAGATACGCAGTATTTT.

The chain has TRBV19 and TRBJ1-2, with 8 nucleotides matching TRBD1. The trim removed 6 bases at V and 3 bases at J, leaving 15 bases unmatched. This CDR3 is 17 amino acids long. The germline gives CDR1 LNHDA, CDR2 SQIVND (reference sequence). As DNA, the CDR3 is TGTGCCAGTAGAGAATCCGGGACAGGCACGCTGGACTATGGCTACACCTTC. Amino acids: CASRESGTGTLDYGYTF.

CDR3 sequence: CASSQGGGVRKDNEQFF. The CDR3 DNA follows: TGTGCCAGCAGCCAGGGTGGGGGGGTCCGAAAAGACAATGAGCAGTTCTTC. The J gene is TRBJ2-1, the V gene TRBV4-2, with TRBD2 matching 7 bases. The germline CDR1 and CDR2 sequences are LGHNA and YNFKEQ. Trimming cost V 3 bases and J 5 bases; bases outside gene matches: 13. The CDR3 is 17 amino acids.

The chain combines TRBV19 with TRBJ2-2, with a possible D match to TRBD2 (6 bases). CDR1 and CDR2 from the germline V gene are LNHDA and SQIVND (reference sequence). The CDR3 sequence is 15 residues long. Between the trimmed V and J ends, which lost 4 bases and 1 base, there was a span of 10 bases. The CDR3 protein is CASSRVSGNTGELFF. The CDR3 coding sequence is TGTGCCAGTAGTAGGGTTAGCGGGAACACCGGGGAGCTGTTTTTT.

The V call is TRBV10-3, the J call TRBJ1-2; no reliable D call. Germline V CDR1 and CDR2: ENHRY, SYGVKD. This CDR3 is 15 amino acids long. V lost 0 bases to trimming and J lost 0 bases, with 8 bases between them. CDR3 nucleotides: TGTGCCATCAGTGAGTCAGAGAGGACTAACTATGGCTACACCTTC. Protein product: CAISESERTNYGYTF.

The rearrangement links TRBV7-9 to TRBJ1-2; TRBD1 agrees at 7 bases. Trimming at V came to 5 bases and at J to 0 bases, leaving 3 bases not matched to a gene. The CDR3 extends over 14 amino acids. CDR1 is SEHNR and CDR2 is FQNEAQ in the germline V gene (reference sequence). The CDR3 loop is CASSPGTANYGYTF. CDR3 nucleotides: TGTGCCAGCAGCCCGGGGACAGCTAACTATGGCTACACCTTC.

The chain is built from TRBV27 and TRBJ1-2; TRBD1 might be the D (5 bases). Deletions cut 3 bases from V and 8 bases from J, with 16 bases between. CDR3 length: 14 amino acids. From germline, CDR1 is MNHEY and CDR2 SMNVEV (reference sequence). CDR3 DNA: TGTGCCAGCAGTTTTACAGGATTGGAGGGAGGCTACACCTTC. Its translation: CASSFTGLEGGYTF.

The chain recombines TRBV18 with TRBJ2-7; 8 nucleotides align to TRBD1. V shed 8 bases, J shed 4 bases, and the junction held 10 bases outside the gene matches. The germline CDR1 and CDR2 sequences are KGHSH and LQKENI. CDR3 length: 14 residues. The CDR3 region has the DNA TGTGCCAGCCGACGACAGGGGTCCTATTACGAGCAGTACTTC. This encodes CASRRQGSYYEQYF.

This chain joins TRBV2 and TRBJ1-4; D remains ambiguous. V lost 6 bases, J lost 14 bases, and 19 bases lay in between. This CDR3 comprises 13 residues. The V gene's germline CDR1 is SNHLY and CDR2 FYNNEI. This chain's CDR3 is CASSAGFREHLFF. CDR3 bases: TGTGCCAGCAGCGCCGGGTTCCGGGAGCATCTGTTTTTT.

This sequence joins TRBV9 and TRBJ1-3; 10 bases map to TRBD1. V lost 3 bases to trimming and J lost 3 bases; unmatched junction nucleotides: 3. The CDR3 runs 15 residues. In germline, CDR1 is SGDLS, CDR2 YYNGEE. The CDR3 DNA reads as TGTGCCAGCAGCGCAGGGACAGGGGTTGGAAACACCATATATTTT. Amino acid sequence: CASSAGTGVGNTIYF.